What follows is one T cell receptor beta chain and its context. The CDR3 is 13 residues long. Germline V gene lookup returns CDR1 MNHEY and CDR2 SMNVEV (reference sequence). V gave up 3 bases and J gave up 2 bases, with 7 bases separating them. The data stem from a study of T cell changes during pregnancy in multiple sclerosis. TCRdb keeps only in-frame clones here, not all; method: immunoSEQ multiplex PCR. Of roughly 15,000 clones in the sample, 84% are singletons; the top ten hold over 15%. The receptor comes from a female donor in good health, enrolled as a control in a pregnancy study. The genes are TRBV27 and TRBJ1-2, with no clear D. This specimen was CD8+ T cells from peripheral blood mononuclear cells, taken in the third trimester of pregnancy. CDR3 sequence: CASSFYGNYGYTF. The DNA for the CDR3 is TGTGCCAGCAGTTTTTACGGGAACTATGGCTACACCTTC.